Below, 20 T cell receptor beta chains from the same sample are listed, as sequenced in a study of immune cell composition in non-small cell lung cancer (dated by TCRdb to the late 2010s). Libraries were built with the immunoSEQ multiplex PCR assay. This immuneACCESS table, as held by TCRdb, lists in-frame sequences with V and J called but not all clones. Of the missing ones, under half trace to an unresolved V gene in checked studies; the others have no known cause. A total of several thousand clones appear in this sample, 70% to 90% of them only once. The top ten constitute 9% to 15% of the sample. Non-adjacent lung tissue from the same patient, taken as far from the tumour as possible and at least 3 cm away, was used for the normal lung samples. Input material: non-adjacent lung tissue. The receptors stem from a human donor with non-small cell lung cancer.

The CDR3 loop reads CASSPSLGGMNTEAFF. The DNA for the CDR3 is TGTGCCAGCAGCCCGAGTCTGGGGGGCATGAACACTGAAGCTTTCTTT. The chain combines TRBV2 with TRBJ1-1; D possibly corresponds to TRBD1 (6 bases). The CDR3 has 16 residues. CDR1 is SNHLY and CDR2 is FYNNEI in the germline V gene. V gave up 6 bases and J gave up 0 bases, with 17 bases separating them.

The chain joins TRBV28 to TRBJ1-5; possible D gene TRBD1, 6 bases. The CDR3 consists of 15 residues. Looked up from germline, CDR1 is MDHEN and CDR2 is SYDVKM. The V gene lost 7 bases and the J gene lost 2 bases, with 15 bases spanning the gap. The CDR3 region is CASKYPGDGNQPQHF. The CDR3 bases are TGTGCCAGCAAATACCCAGGGGACGGCAATCAGCCCCAGCATTTT.

The chain recombines TRBV5-4 with TRBJ2-1, with D unclear. CDR1 is SGHNT and CDR2 is YYREEE in the germline V gene (reference sequence). The V gene lost 0 bases and the J gene lost 9 bases, with 10 bases spanning the gap. This CDR3 has 13 amino acids. The DNA of the CDR3 is TGTGCCAGCAGCTTGGGGCAGGCGAGTGAGCAGTTCTTC. Amino acids: CASSLGQASEQFF.

This clone was seen only once. The V and J genes are TRBV27 and TRBJ1-2, with D uncertain. The germline gives CDR1 MNHEY, CDR2 SMNVEV (reference sequence). Trimming cost V 4 bases and J 4 bases, with 16 bases left between them. The CDR3 consists of 15 residues. The CDR3 DNA reads as TGTGCCAGCAGTTCGAGGCCGTCGGAGGGCTATGGCTACACCTTC. It translates to CASSSRPSEGYGYTF.

In this sample, this clone turned up a few times. The chain joins TRBV2 to TRBJ2-5; tentatively, D is TRBD1 (5 bases). V was cut by 4 bases and J by 2 bases, with 8 bases left in between. The CDR3 has 13 amino acids. CDR1 is SNHLY and CDR2 is FYNNEI in the germline V gene. CDR3 sequence reads: CASSVDRQETQYF. CDR3 in DNA: TGTGCCAGCAGTGTAGACAGACAAGAGACCCAGTACTTC. Combining the CDR3 with reference TRBV2 and TRBJ2-5 gives the whole variable domain EPEVTQTPSHQVTQMGQEVILRCVPISNHLYFYWYRQILGQKVEFLVSFYNNEISEKSEIFDDQFSVERPDGSNFTLKIRSTKLEDSAMYFCASSVDRQETQYFGPGTRLLVL.

The chain couples TRBV29-1 to TRBJ1-1; D is undetermined. The length of the CDR3 is 13 residues. Looked up from germline, CDR1 is SQVTM and CDR2 is ANQGSEA. The V and J ends lost 4 bases and 1 base respectively, with 10 bases between them. The CDR3 region is CSVGQRGNTEAFF. For the CDR3, the DNA is TGCAGCGTTGGTCAAAGAGGGAACACTGAAGCTTTCTTT. Filled out from reference TRBV29-1 and TRBJ1-1, the complete variable domain reads SAVISQKPSRDICQRGTSLTIQCQVDSQVTMMFWYRQQPGQSLTLIATANQGSEATYESGFVIDKFPISRPNLTFSTLTVSNMSPEDSSIYLCSVGQRGNTEAFFGQGTRLTVV.

The V and J genes are TRBV5-6 and TRBJ1-6; the D is unclear. This CDR3 spans 18 amino acids. Trimming left V 5 bases short and J 0 bases short, with 18 bases between. From germline, CDR1 is SGHDT and CDR2 YYEEEE. Here the CDR3 DNA reads TGTGCCAGCAGGGGAAGCGATTTCAGGAGCTCCTATAATTCACCCCTCCACTTT. Translation gives CASRGSDFRSSYNSPLHF.

This sequence joins TRBV7-9 and TRBJ1-5; the D is unclear. From germline, CDR1 is SEHNR and CDR2 FQNEAQ (reference sequence). V lost 1 base, J lost 0 bases, and 7 bases lay in between. This CDR3 is 15 amino acids long. The CDR3 DNA sequence: TGTGCCAGCAGCTTAGGCAGCTATAGCAATCAGCCCCAGCATTTT. Residues: CASSLGSYSNQPQHF.

V gene TRBV28 combines with J gene TRBJ2-7, with 8 nucleotides matching TRBD2. Trimming cost V 8 bases and J 4 bases; bases outside gene matches: 4. CDR1 and CDR2 from the germline V gene are MDHEN and SYDVKM. This CDR3 region has 12 residues. DNA for the CDR3: TGTGCCAGCCGAACTAGCGGATACGAGCAGTACTTC. Its translation: CASRTSGYEQYF.

This clone has just one count. The chain couples TRBV7-2 to TRBJ2-2, with a tentative D call TRBD2 (6 bases). The germline CDR1 and CDR2 sequences are SGHTA and FQGNSA. V shed 1 base and J shed 4 bases, with 16 bases lying between them. The CDR3 spans 17 residues. CDR3 sequence reads: CASSLVAGSVFTGELFF. The CDR3 region has the DNA TGTGCCAGCAGCTTAGTGGCGGGGAGCGTTTTCACCGGGGAGCTGTTTTTT.

The chain links TRBV9 to TRBJ1-1; maybe TRBD1 (5 bases). Germline CDR1 and CDR2: SGDLS and YYNGEE. The germline V and J ends were trimmed by 0 bases and 4 bases, with 10 bases remaining between them. There are 14 residues in the CDR3. The CDR3 nucleotides read TGTGCCAGCAGCGTAGGAGGGACCCTCACTGAAGCTTTCTTT. Translated: CASSVGGTLTEAFF.

The genes are TRBV5-1 and TRBJ1-2; TRBD1 matches 7 bases. J gave up 2 bases and V 5 bases, and 6 bases lay outside the gene matches. Germline V lookup: CDR1 SGHRS, CDR2 YFSETQ. The CDR3 length is 14 residues. In DNA form, the CDR3 reads TGCGCCAGCAGTAAACAGGGGACCAACTATGGCTACACCTTC. It encodes CASSKQGTNYGYTF.

V is TRBV4-3 and J is TRBJ2-1; TRBD2 matches 10 bases. V trimming: 3 bases; J trimming: 10 bases; junction bases outside the gene matches: 9. This CDR3 spans 15 amino acids. Germline CDR1 LGHNA, CDR2 YSLEER. CDR3 nucleotides: TGCGCCAGCAGCCATGGTGGACTAGCGGATCCAGAGCAGTTCTTC. It is translated as CASSHGGLADPEQFF.

The rearrangement joins TRBV10-1 to TRBJ1-2; 11 positions match TRBD1. The CDR3 is made up of 16 amino acids. CDR1 and CDR2 (germline): WNHNN, SYGVQD (reference sequence). Losses at the gene ends were 9 bases for V and 2 bases for J; bases not matched to a gene: 11. CDR3 DNA sequence: TGCGCCAGAGATGGACAGGGGGCGCTTAGAAACTATGGCTACACCTTC. Its protein is CARDGQGALRNYGYTF.

V and J are TRBV5-4 and TRBJ2-2, with a possible D match to TRBD2 (6 bases). Germline loops: CDR1 SGHNT, CDR2 YYREEE (reference sequence). V lost 4 bases, J lost 4 bases, and 17 bases lay in between. This CDR3 comprises 16 residues. The CDR3 DNA is TGTGCCAGCAGCCTCGTAGGAGGGGTGGGCACCGGGGAGCTGTTTTTT. It specifies CASSLVGGVGTGELFF.

The V call is TRBV27, the J call TRBJ2-2, with D possibly matching TRBD1 (6 bases). Germline CDR1 is MNHEY and CDR2 is SMNVEV (reference sequence). This CDR3 spans 15 amino acids. Deletions cut 0 bases from V and 5 bases from J, with 10 bases between. Here the CDR3 reads CASSLSGQGTGELFF. The DNA of the CDR3 is TGTGCCAGCAGTTTATCGGGTCAGGGGACCGGGGAGCTGTTTTTT.

This rearrangement joins TRBV30 to TRBJ1-6; a weak D match, TRBD1 (5 bases). Germline V gives CDR1 GTSNPN, CDR2 SVGIG (reference sequence). This CDR3 comprises 13 residues. The V end lost 6 bases, the J end lost 4 bases, and 10 bases lay between the germline ends. The CDR3 DNA sequence: TGTGCCTGTTGGCAGGGTTATAATTCACCCCTCCACTTT. Its protein product is CACWQGYNSPLHF.

The rearrangement links TRBV28 to TRBJ1-2; D not certain. Trimming took 6 bases from V and 9 from J, leaving 17 bases between them. Germline V CDR1 and CDR2: MDHEN, SYDVKM. The CDR3 totals 13 residues. CDR3 loop: CASSEGGRPSYTF. The CDR3 DNA sequence: TGTGCCAGCAGCGAAGGCGGCAGGCCCAGCTACACCTTC.

This clone turned up a few times. The chain uses TRBV6-6 and TRBJ1-6, with D perhaps matching TRBD1 (5 bases). V was shortened by 0 bases and J by 10 bases, with 10 bases between the two germline ends. The CDR3 runs to 14 residues. Germline CDR1 reads MNHNY; CDR2 reads SVGAGI (reference sequence). The CDR3 coding sequence is TGTGCCAGCAGTTACTCGGGGGAAGACTCACCCCTCCACTTT. It yields the protein CASSYSGEDSPLHF.

The rearrangement links TRBV20-1 to TRBJ2-5; D gene ambiguous. Per germline, CDR1 DFQATT and CDR2 SNEGSKA (reference sequence). Trimming took 4 bases from V and 5 from J, leaving 8 bases between them. The CDR3 length is 11 residues. CDR3 region: CSAKAQETQYF. Here the CDR3 DNA reads TGCAGTGCTAAGGCCCAGGAGACCCAGTACTTC.